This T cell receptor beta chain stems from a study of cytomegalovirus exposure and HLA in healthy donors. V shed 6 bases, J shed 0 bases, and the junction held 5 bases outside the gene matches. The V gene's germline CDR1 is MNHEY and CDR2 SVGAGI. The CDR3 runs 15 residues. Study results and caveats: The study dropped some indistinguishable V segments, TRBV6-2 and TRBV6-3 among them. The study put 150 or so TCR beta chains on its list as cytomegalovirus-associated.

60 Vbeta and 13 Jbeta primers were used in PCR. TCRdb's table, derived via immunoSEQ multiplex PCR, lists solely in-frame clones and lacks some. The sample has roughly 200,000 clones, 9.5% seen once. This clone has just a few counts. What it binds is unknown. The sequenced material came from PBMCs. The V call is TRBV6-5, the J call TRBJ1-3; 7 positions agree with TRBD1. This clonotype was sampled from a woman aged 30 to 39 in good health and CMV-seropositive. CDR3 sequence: CASRDRTYSGNTIYF. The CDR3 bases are TGTGCCAGCAGGGACAGGACTTACTCTGGAAACACCATATATTTT.